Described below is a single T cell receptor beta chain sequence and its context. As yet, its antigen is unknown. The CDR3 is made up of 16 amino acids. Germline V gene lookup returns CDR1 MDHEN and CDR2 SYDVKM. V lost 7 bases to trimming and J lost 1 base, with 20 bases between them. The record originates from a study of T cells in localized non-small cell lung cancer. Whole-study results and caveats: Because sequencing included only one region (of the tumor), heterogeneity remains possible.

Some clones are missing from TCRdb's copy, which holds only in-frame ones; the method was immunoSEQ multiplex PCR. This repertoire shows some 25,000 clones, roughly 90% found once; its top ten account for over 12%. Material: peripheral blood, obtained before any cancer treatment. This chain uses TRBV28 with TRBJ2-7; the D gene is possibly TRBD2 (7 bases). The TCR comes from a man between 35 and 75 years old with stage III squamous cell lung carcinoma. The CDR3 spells CASTHGRGASSYEQYF. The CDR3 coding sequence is TGTGCCAGCACCCACGGACGGGGGGCCAGTTCCTACGAGCAGTACTTC.